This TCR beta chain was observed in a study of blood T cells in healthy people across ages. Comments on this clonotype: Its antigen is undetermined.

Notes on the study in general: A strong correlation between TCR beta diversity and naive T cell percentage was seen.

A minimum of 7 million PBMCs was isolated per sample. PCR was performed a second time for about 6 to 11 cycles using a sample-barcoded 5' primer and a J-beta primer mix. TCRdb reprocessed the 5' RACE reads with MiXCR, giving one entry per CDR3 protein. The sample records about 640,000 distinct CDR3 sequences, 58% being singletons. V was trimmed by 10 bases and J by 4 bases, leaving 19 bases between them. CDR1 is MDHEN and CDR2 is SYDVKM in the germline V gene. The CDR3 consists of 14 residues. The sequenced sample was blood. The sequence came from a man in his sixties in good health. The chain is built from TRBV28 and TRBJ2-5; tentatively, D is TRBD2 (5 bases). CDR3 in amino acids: CANWEIEGRETQYF. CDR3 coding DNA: TGTGCCAACTGGGAGATTGAGGGCCGAGAGACCCAGTACTTC.